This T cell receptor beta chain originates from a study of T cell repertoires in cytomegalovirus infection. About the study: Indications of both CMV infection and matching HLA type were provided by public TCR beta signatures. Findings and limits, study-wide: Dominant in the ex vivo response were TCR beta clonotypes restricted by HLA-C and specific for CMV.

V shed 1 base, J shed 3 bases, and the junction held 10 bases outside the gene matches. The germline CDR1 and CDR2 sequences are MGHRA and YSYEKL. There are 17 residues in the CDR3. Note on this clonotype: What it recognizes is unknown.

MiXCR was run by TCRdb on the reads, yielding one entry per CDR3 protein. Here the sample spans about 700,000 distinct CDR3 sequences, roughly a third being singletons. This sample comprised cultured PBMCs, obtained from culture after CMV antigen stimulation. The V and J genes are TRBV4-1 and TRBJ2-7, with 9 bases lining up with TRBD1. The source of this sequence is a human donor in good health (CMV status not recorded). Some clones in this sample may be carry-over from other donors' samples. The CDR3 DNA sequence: TGCGCCAGCAGCCAAGGGGGACCGGGACAGGGTAACTACGAGCAGTACTTC. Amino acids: CASSQGGPGQGNYEQYF.